The T cell receptor (beta chain) under discussion was sequenced for a study of graft-versus-host responses after intestinal transplantation (dated by TCRdb to the early 2020s). In the study overall: The transplants that recipients got were multivisceral, liver-intestinal, or isolated intestinal. Anti-thymocyte globulin induction was given to all recipients, followed by maintenance tacrolimus and steroids for approximately three years. After intestinal transplantation, graft-versus-host and host-versus-graft alloreactive T cell clones were followed in the graft, circulation and bone marrow using bulk TCR-beta CDR3 sequencing. Alloreactive clones were identified by sequencing pre-transplant mixed lymphocyte reaction products and comparing these products with unstimulated pre-transplant donor and recipient T cells. The cohort enrolled about two dozen intestinal transplant recipients, one of whom was a retransplant, and 3 patients without pretransplant specimens were excluded. Donor T cell macrochimerism was defined as a peak of at least 4% donor T cells among recipient peripheral blood mononuclear cells. Instead of going to the commercial service, samples from a few later patients were sequenced in-house on an Illumina MiSeq and processed with MiXCR.

This specimen's time point label, per the study, means: cells obtained before transplantation from donor or recipient. Mixed lymphocyte reactions plated around 200,000 CFSE-labeled pre-transplant responders with around 200,000 irradiated violet-dye-labeled stimulators and were cultured for about 6 days. Proliferating CD3+CD4+CFSE-low and CD3+CD8+CFSE-low responder cells were FACS-sorted on a BD Influx sorter after the mixed lymphocyte reaction. V sheds 5 bases and J sheds 5 bases, leaving 18 bases between their ends. The CDR3, cysteine through phenylalanine, is 15 amino acids long. Kept here is only the CDR3 DNA, which spans 45 bases and is read in frame from base 1. Taken from the germline V gene (reference sequence), the CDR1 and CDR2 loops are SEHNR and FQNEAQ. What the authors observed across the whole study: In patients with donor T cell macrochimerism, the allografts had high GvH to HvG T cell clonal ratios. GvH clones were detected in recipient bone marrow, and some of these GvH clones were observed earlier in ileal mucosa or blood, consistent with an intestinal mucosal origin. Early after transplant, peak levels of circulating GvH clones were associated with declines in HvG clones. The conclusions were limited by the relatively low number and heterogeneity of the intestinal transplant patients.

The library was obtained by the immunoSEQ multiplex PCR assay. In most patients, genomic DNA was isolated using the Qiagen DNeasy Blood and Tissue Kit and sent frozen to Adaptive Biotechnologies for TCR sequencing. For most patients, genomic DNA was subjected to high-throughput TCR-beta CDR3 sequencing by Adaptive Biotechnologies. In the paper's pipeline: TCR sequencing data for 18 patients were retrieved from Adaptive's ImmunoSEQ software; three other patients were processed with MiXCR and VDJtools. To correct CD4 versus CD8 sorting errors, sequences present in both subsets at a frequency ratio below 5:1 were removed. CDR3 nucleotide sequences shared between donor and recipient were removed because the origin of such sequences could not be assigned. Alloreactive clones required at least 2-fold expansion over unstimulated cells and minimum CFSE-low frequency of 0.002% (template counts) or 0.001% (read counts). Clones detected in sequenced pre-transplant spleen, lymph node, or MLR CFSE-low populations of the donor or recipient were defined as mappable. Cumulative frequency of alloreactive clones was calculated as a percentage of all sequences weighted by copy number. As stored in TCRdb, this immuneACCESS dataset retains in-frame rearrangements with V and J assigned. A fraction of the clones does not appear; measured against another copy, unresolved V genes explain less than half of the discrepancy, and the remainder lacks a known reason. That table furnishes V, J and clone size, whereas the DNA furnished D and trimming. Across this sample there are around 19,000 clones, with approximately 46% seen only once. Clones ranked in the top ten supply about 0.9% of the sample.

To note about this clone: Base qualities are not provided; no much larger clone lies one nucleotide away.

The rearrangement joined TRBV7-9 to TRBJ1-1; a weak D assignment points to TRBD1 (6 bases agree). The material sequenced was alloreactive CD4+ T cells from a mixed lymphocyte reaction culture, taken before intestinal transplant. The intended sense of this specimen's cell subset or site label: CFSE-low proliferating T cells sorted from approximately six-day pre-transplant mixed lymphocyte reaction (GvH or HvG direction). The receptor's source is a human patient who received an intestinal transplant. The CDR3 loop reads CASSPQGTPWTEAFF. The nucleotides are TGTGCCAGCAGCCCCCAGGGGACCCCGTGGACTGAAGCTTTCTTT.